This T cell receptor beta chain was profiled in a study of T cell repertoires in cytomegalovirus infection (dated by TCRdb to between 2018 and 2020). Concerning the study at large: Recently identified HLA-C-restricted CMV epitopes, whose presentation resists viral immunomodulation, were targeted by peptide stimulations together with well-studied HLA-B-restricted epitopes. Because public TCR beta signatures pointed to carriage of CMV infection together with the matching HLA type, the HLA type of each donor mattered for the analysis.

What the work shows at the level of the full study, not this receptor alone: In the ex vivo response, HLA-C-restricted CMV-specific TCR beta clonotypes were dominant, and in two of eight donors the single most frequent clonotype came from this HLA-C-restricted group. Cumulative frequency of public TCR beta family members discriminated carriers of CMV infection plus the relevant HLA type in this cohort and an independent 352-donor cohort.

Sample treatment or condition, as interpreted from the label and publication: in vitro stimulation with specific CMV peptide epitopes to enrich CMV-specific T cells. This clonotype was observed once. Its target antigen remains unknown. As the CDR3 is not closed by the conserved phenylalanine or tryptophan, this likely results from a read error. The CDR3 is made up of 13 amino acids, end residues included. The kept DNA is CDR3 alone, 39 bases in frame from the first base. V ends up 5 bases short and J 10 bases short, with an unmatched junction base count of 4. The listed sequencing device is Illumina HiSeq 1500. Starting from the raw public reads, TCRdb applied fastp trimming at Q25, assembled clones with MiXCR and retained in-frame beta chains. Identical CDR3 proteins give one entry, which carries the most common genes and DNA. Counted in this sample were about 920,000 distinct CDR3 sequences; 30% to 40% of them appeared once. In total, the top ten clones hold 11% to 15% of the sample.

The sequenced sample was cultured CD8+ T cells from PBMCs, obtained from culture after CMV antigen stimulation. This TCR was sampled from a human donor in good health (CMV status not recorded). Some clones in this sample may be carry-over from other donors' samples. The rearrangement joined TRBV12-3 or TRBV12-4 to TRBJ1-6, with 8 bases matching TRBD1. The nucleotide sequence is TGTGCCAGCAGTCCCGGACAGGGCTCACCCCTCCACTCT. Its coded protein is CASSPGQGSPLHS.